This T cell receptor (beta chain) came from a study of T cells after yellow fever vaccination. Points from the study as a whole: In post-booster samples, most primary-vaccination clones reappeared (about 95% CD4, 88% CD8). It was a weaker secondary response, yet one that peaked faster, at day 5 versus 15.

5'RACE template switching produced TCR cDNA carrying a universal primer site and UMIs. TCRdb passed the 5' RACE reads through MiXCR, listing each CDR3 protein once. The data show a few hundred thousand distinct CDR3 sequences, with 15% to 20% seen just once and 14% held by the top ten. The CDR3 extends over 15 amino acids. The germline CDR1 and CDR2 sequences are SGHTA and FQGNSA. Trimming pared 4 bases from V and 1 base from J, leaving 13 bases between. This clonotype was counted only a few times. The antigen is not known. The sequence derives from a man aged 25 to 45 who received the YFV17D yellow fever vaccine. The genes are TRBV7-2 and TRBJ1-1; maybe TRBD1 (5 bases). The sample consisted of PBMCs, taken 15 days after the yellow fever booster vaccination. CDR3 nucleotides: TGTGCCAGCAGCTCGACCGCGGGACGGAACACTGAAGCTTTCTTT. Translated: CASSSTAGRNTEAFF.